The present TCR beta chain was sequenced within a study of chemoradiotherapy in HPV16-positive cancers. For the study at large: A couple of HPV16-positive patients' cells yielded candidate HPV-specific clones and common motifs.

The CDR3 contains 14 residues. Per the germline V gene, CDR1 is SGDLS and CDR2 is YYNGEE. V lost 0 bases to trimming and J lost 2 bases; unmatched junction nucleotides: 1. Study results and caveats: Only a couple of HPV16-positive patients supplied the functional HPV-specificity definition.

Profiled with immunoSEQ multiplex PCR; TCRdb holds only in-frame clones, not every one. The sample carries about 15,000 clones, over 70% recorded once. On this clone: Its cognate antigen is unknown.

This clonotype originated in a human donor with HPV-associated anogenital cancer. The chain is built from TRBV9 and TRBJ2-7; TRBD2 aligns across 8 bases. Collection took place from a patient who underwent chemoradiotherapy. CDR3 in amino acids: CASSVGTSTYEQYF. DNA for the CDR3: TGTGCCAGCAGCGTAGGGACTAGCACCTACGAGCAGTACTTC.